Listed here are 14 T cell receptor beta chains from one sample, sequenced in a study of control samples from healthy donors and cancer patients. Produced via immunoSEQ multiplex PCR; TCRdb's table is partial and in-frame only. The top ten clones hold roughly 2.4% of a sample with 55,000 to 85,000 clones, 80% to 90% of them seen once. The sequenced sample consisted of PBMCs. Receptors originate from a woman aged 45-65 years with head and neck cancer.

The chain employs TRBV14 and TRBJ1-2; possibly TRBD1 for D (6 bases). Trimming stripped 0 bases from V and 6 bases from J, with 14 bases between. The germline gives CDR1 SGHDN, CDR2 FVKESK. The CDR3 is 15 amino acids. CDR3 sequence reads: CASSQDPGGANGYTF. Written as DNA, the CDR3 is TGTGCCAGCAGCCAAGATCCGGGGGGCGCGAATGGCTACACCTTC.

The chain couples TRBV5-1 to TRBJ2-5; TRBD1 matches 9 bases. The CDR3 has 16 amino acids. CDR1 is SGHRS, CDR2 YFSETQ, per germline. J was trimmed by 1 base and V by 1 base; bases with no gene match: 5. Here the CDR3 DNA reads TGCGCCAGCAGCTTGAGGACAGGGGTCCGCCAAGAGACCCAGTACTTC. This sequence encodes CASSLRTGVRQETQYF.

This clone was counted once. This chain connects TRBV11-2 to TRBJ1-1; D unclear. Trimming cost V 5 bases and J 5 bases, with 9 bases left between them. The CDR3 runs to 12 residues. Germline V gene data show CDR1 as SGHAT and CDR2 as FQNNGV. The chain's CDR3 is CASSPPVTEAFF. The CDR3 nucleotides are TGTGCCAGCAGCCCCCCGGTGACTGAAGCTTTCTTT.

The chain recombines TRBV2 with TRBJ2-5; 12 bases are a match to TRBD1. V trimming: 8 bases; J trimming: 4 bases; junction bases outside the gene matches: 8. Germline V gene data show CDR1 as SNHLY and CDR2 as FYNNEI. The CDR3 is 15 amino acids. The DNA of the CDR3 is TGTGCCAGCCCCCGGGACAGGGGGCGCAGAGAGACCCAGTACTTC. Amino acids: CASPRDRGRRETQYF. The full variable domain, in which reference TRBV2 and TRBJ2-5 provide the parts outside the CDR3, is EPEVTQTPSHQVTQMGQEVILRCVPISNHLYFYWYRQILGQKVEFLVSFYNNEISEKSEIFDDQFSVERPDGSNFTLKIRSTKLEDSAMYFCASPRDRGRRETQYFGPGTRLLVL.

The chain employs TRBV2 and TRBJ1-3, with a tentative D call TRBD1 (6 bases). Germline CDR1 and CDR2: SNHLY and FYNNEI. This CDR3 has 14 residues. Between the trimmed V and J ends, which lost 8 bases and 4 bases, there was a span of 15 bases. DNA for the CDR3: TGTGCCAGCTGTTACAGGGCAGGGGGAAACACCATATATTTT. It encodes CASCYRAGGNTIYF.

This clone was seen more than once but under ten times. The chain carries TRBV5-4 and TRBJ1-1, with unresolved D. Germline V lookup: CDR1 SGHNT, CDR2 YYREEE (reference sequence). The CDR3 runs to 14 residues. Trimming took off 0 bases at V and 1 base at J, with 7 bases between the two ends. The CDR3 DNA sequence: TGTGCCAGCAGCTTGGAGTTCGGGAACACTGAAGCTTTCTTT. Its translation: CASSLEFGNTEAFF.

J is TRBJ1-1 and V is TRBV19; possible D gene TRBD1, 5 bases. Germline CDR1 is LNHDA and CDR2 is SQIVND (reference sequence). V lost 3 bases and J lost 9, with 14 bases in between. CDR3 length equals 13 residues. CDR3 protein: CASSISGIRKAFF. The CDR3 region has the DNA TGTGCCAGTAGTATCTCAGGGATAAGAAAAGCTTTCTTT.

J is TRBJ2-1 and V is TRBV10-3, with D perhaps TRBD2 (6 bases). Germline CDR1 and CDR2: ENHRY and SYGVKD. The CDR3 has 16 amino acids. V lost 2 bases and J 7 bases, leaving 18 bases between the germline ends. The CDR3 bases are TGTGCCATCAGTGAGCGGGGGATGGACACGGGGAATGAGCAGTTCTTC. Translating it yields CAISERGMDTGNEQFF.

Here the CDR3 reads CASDDVGDGDRTPMSNQPQHF. Here the CDR3 DNA reads TGTGCCAGCGACGATGTAGGGGACGGGGATCGAACACCTATGAGCAATCAGCCCCAGCATTTT. The chain carries TRBV28 and TRBJ1-5; D might be TRBD1 (5 bases). Germline V lookup: CDR1 MDHEN, CDR2 SYDVKM. CDR3 length: 21 residues. V lost 8 bases, J lost 1 base, and 33 bases lay in between.

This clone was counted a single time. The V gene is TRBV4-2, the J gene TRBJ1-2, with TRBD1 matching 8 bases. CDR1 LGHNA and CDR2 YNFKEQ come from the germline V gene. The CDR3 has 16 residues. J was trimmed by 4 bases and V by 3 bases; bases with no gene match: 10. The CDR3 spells CASSQTQGAERYGYTF. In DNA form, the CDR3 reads TGTGCCAGCAGCCAGACTCAGGGGGCAGAACGCTATGGCTACACCTTC.

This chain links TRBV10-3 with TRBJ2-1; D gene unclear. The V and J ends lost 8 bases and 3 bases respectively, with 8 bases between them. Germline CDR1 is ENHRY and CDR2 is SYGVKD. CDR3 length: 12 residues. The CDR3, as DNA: TGTGCCATCGAAGACGACTACAATGAGCAGTTCTTC. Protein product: CAIEDDYNEQFF.

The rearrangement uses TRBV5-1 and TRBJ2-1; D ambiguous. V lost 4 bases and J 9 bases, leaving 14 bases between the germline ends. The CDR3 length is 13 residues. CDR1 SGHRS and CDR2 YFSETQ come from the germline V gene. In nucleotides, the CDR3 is TGCGCCAGCAGCCCTGCCGGCCGTCGTGAGCAGTTCTTC. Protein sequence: CASSPAGRREQFF.

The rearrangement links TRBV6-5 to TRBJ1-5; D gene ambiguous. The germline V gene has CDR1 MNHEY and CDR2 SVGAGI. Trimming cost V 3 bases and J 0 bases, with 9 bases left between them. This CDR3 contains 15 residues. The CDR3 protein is CASSYNLYSNQPQHF. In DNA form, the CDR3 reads TGTGCCAGCAGTTATAACCTCTATAGCAATCAGCCCCAGCATTTT.

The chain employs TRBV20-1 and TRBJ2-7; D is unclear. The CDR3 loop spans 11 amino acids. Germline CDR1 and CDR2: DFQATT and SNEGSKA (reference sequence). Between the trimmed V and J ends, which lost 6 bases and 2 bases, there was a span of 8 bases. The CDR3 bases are TGCAGTGCAGCCGGTCCCTACGAGCAGTACTTC. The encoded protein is CSAAGPYEQYF.